This section outlines one T cell receptor beta chain sequence together with its context. Its antigen is as yet unknown. These data come from a study of response to subunit inactivated influenza vaccine. Whole-study findings and limits: T cells newly recruited by each seasonal influenza vaccination are few, the authors suggested.

This CDR3 region has 14 residues. V was pared by 5 bases and J by 5 bases, with 16 bases between. Looked up from germline, CDR1 is SEHNR and CDR2 is FQNEAQ (reference sequence). Using its own MiXCR run on the RT-PCR reads, TCRdb lists one record per CDR3 protein. This sample has 300,000 to 350,000 distinct CDR3 sequences; around a fifth occur once, and the top ten carry about 9.4%. The sample consisted of PBMCs from blood, taken 21 months after vaccination. The receptor was isolated from a man aged 50 to 69 who received an inactivated influenza vaccine. The chain has TRBV7-9 and TRBJ2-7; D may be TRBD2 (6 bases). CDR3 coding DNA: TGTGCCAGCAGCCCCTCGGGAGCCAAGGACGAGCAGTACTTC. Its translation: CASSPSGAKDEQYF.